The T cell receptor (beta chain) described here comes from a study of radiation and T cells in renal cell carcinoma. Study-wide context: Nephrectomy followed 15 Gy stereotactic body radiation by 4 weeks.

Trimming removed 2 bases at V and 1 base at J, with 15 bases between. Germline-derived CDR1 and CDR2 are SGHTA and FQGNSA. The CDR3 has 16 residues. As for time point: blood 2 weeks post-SBRT. Described treatment: 15 Gy SBRT to primary tumor, nephrectomy 4 weeks later. Serial blood draws occurred at baseline and 2 and 4 weeks post-SBRT. Notes on the study in general: In blood, top tumor clones expanded by 2 weeks, shrinking by 4. Without pretreatment biopsies, baseline tumor clonotype presence was undetermined.

Remarks on this clone: Its target is unknown.

TCRdb's copy holds only in-frame clones and misses some; the assay was immunoSEQ multiplex PCR. The sample carries more than 100,000 clones, around nine tenths recorded once. The chain links TRBV7-2 to TRBJ2-7; tentative D call: TRBD2 (7 bases). This clonotype was sampled from a woman in her 70s with renal cell carcinoma. The sequenced sample was blood, obtained from a patient whose treatment included radiotherapy and nephrectomy. The CDR3 DNA reads as TGTGCCAGCAGCTTAAACGCGGGGGCTGGATCCTACGAGCAGTACTTC. It is translated as CASSLNAGAGSYEQYF.